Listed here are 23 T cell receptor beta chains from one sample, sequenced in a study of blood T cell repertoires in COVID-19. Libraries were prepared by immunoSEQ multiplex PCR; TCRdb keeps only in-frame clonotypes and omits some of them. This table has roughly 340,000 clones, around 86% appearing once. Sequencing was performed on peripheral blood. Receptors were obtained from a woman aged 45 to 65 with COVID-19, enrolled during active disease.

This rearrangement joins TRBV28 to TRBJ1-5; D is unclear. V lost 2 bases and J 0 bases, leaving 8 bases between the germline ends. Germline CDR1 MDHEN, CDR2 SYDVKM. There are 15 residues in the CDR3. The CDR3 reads CASSLGLYSNQPQHF. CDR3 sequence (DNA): TGTGCCAGCAGTTTAGGACTGTATAGCAATCAGCCCCAGCATTTT.

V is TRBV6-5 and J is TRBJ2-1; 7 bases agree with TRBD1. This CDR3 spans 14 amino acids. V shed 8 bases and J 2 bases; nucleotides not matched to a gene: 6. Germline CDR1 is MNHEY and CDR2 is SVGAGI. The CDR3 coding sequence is TGTGCCAGCGGGCCCGGGACAGCCTACAATGAGCAGTTCTTC. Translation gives CASGPGTAYNEQFF.

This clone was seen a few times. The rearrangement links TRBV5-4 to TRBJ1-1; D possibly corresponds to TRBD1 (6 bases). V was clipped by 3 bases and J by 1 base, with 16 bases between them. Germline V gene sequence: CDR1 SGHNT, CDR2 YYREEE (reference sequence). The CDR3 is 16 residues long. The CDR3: CASSSFPGVPNTEAFF. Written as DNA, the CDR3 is TGTGCCAGCAGCTCCTTCCCAGGGGTACCGAACACTGAAGCTTTCTTT.

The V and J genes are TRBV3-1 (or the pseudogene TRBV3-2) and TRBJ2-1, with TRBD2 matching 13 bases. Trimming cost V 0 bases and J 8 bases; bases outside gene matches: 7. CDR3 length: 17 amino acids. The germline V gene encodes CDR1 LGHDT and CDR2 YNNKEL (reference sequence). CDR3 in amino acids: CASSQEAGLAGAHEQFF. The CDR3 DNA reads TGTGCCAGCAGCCAAGAGGCCGGACTAGCGGGAGCCCATGAGCAGTTCTTC.

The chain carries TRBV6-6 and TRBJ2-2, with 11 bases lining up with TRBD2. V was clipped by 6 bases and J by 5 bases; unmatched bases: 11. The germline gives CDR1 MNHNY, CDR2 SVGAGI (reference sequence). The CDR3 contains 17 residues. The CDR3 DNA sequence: TGTGCCAGCAGACGAGACTCACTAGCGGGAGTGACCGGGGAGCTGTTTTTT. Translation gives CASRRDSLAGVTGELFF.

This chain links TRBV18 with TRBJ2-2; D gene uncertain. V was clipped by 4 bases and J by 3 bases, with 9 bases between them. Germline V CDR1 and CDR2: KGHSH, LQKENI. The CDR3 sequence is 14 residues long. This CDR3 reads CASSRAPDTGELFF. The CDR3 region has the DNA TGTGCCAGCTCACGGGCCCCTGACACCGGGGAGCTGTTTTTT.

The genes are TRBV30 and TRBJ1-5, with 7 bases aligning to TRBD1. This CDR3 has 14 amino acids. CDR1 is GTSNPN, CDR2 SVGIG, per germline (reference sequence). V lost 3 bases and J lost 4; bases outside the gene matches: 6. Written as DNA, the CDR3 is TGTGCCTGGAGGAGACAGGGTTTAAATCAGCCCCAGCATTTT. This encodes CAWRRQGLNQPQHF.

The CDR3 DNA sequence: TGTGCCAGCAGCTTGATGGGGGGGAACAATCAGCCCCAGCATTTT. Translated, it gives CASSLMGGNNQPQHF. V usage is TRBV5-4 and J usage is TRBJ1-5, with D perhaps matching TRBD1 (5 bases). V was cut by 1 base and J by 3 bases, with 11 bases left in between. In germline, CDR1 is SGHNT, CDR2 YYREEE (reference sequence). CDR3 length equals 15 residues.

The chain's CDR3 is CASSPPKVAGGGEQFF. The CDR3, as DNA: TGTGCCAGCTCACCACCGAAGGTAGCGGGAGGGGGTGAGCAGTTCTTC. The rearrangement joins TRBV18 to TRBJ2-1; 11 nucleotides align to TRBD2. Germline-derived CDR1 and CDR2 are KGHSH and LQKENI. V shed 0 bases and J 9 bases; nucleotides not matched to a gene: 7. The CDR3 is 16 residues long.

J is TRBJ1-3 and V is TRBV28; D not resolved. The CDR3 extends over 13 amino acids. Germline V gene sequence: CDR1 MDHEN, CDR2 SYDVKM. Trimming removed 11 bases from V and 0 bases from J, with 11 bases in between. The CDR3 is CASLLNSGNTIYF. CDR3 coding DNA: TGTGCCTCGCTCCTAAACTCTGGAAACACCATATATTTT.

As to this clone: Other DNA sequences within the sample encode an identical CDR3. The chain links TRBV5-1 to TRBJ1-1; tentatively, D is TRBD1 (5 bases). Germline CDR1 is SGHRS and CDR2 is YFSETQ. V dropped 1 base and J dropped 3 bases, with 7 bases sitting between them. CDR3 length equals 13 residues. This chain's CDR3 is CASSLQGYTEAFF. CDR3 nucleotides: TGCGCCAGCAGCTTGCAGGGATACACTGAAGCTTTCTTT.

The CDR3 region has the DNA TGTGCCAGCAGCTTAGCGTGGACAGGCGGCGAGGGCTACACCTTC. This encodes CASSLAWTGGEGYTF. This chain joins TRBV7-8 and TRBJ1-2, with TRBD1 identical over 7 bases. Looked up from germline, CDR1 is SGHVS and CDR2 is FQNEAQ. The CDR3 totals 15 residues. V dropped 0 bases and J dropped 8; count of bases not matched to a gene: 9.

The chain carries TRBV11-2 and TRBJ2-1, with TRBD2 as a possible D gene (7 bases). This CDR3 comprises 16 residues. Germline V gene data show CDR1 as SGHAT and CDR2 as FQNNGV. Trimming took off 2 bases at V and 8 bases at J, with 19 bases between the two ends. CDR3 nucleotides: TGTGCCAGCAGCTTAACGGGACTACAGGGCCGCGATGAGCAGTTCTTC. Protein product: CASSLTGLQGRDEQFF.

Here the CDR3 DNA reads TGTGCCAGCTCGCAACGGAGCTCCTACAATGAGCAGTTCTTC. This encodes CASSQRSSYNEQFF. The V and J genes are TRBV2 and TRBJ2-1, with D uncertain. Germline V gives CDR1 SNHLY, CDR2 FYNNEI. The germline V and J ends were trimmed by 8 bases and 0 bases, with 11 bases remaining between them. This CDR3 has 14 residues.

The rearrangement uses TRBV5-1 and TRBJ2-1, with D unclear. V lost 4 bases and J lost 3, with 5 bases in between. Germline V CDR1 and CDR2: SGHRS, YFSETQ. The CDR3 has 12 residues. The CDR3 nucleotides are TGCGCCAGCAGCGTCCACTACAATGAGCAGTTCTTC. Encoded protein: CASSVHYNEQFF.

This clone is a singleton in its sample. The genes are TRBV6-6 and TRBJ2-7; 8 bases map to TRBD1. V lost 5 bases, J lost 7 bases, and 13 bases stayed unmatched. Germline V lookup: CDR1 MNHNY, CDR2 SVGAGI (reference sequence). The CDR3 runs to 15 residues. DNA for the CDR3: TGTGCCAGCAGTGGGACAGGTGATATTACGTTAGAGCAGTACTTC. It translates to CASSGTGDITLEQYF.

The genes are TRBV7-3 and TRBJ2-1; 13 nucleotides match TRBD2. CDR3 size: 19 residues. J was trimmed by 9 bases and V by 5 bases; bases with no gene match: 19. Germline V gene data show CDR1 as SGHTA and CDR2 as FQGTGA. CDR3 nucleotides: TGTGCCAGCAGCGCGCGAACCTGGACTAGCGGGAGAGGTCTGGCTGAGCAGTTCTTC. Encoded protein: CASSARTWTSGRGLAEQFF. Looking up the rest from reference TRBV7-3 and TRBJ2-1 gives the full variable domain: GAGVSQTPSNKVTEKGKYVELRCDPISGHTALYWYRQSLGQGPEFLIYFQGTGAADDSGLPNDRFFAVRPEGSVSTLKIQRTERGDSAVYLCASSARTWTSGRGLAEQFFGPGTRLTVL.

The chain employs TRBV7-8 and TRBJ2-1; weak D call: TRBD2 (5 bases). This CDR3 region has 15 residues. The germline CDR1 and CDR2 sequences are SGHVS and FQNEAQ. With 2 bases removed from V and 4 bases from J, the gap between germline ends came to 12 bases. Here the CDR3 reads CASSLQIASYNEQFF. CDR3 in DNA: TGTGCCAGCAGCTTACAGATAGCGTCATACAATGAGCAGTTCTTC.

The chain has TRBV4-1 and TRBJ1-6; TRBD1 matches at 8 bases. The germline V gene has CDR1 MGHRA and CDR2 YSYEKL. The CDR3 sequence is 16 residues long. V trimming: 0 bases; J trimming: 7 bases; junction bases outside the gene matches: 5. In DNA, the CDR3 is TGCGCCAGCAGCCAAGAGAGACAGGGGAACAATTCACCCCTCCACTTT. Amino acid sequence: CASSQERQGNNSPLHF.

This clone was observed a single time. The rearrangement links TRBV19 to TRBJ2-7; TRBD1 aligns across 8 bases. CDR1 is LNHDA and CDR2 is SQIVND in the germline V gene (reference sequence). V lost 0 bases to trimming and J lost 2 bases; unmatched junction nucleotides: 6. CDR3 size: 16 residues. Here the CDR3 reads CASSIDLSGGPYEQYF. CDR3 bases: TGTGCCAGTAGTATAGATCTCTCAGGGGGCCCCTACGAGCAGTACTTC.

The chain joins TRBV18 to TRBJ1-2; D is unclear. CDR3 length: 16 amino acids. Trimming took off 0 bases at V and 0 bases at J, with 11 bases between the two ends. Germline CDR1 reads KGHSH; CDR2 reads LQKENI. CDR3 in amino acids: CASSPPMRAANYGYTF. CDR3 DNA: TGTGCCAGCTCACCACCGATGCGGGCAGCTAACTATGGCTACACCTTC. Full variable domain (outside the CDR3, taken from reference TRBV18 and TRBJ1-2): NAGVMQNPRHLVRRRGQEARLRCSPMKGHSHVYWYRQLPEEGLKFMVYLQKENIIDESGMPKERFSAEFPKEGPSILRIQQVVRGDSAAYFCASSPPMRAANYGYTFGSGTRLTVV.

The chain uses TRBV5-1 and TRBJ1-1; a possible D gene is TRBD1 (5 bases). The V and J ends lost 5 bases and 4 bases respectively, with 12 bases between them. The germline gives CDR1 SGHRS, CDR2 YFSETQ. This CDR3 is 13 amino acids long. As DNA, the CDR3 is TGCGCCAGCAGACAGGACACCATCACTGAAGCTTTCTTT. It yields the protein CASRQDTITEAFF.

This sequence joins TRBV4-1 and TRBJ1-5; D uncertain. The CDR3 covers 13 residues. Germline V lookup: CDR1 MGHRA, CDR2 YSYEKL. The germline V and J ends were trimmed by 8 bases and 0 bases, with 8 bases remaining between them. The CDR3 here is CASGLDSNQPQHF. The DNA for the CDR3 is TGCGCCAGCGGGCTGGATAGCAATCAGCCCCAGCATTTT.